The clone carrying this T cell receptor beta chain has only a few counts. Its antigen is not known. V lost 0 bases to trimming and J lost 7 bases, with 5 bases between them. Looked up from germline, CDR1 is LGHNA and CDR2 is YNFKEQ. The CDR3 has 12 amino acids. These data belong to a study of cytotoxic CD8 clonotypes in ibrutinib-treated CLL. For the study at large: Response material was collected after a median around 12 months of treatment, range 6 to 36.

Study conclusions and caveats: Clonality increased with ibrutinib response but returned toward baseline at progression.

Using immunoSEQ multiplex PCR, the repertoire was profiled, and TCRdb retains in-frame clones only, with some absent. This table holds 55,000 to 80,000 clones, roughly 59% found once. The sequencing used PBMCs, collected after 12 months of ibrutinib treatment. This sequence was found in a human donor with chronic lymphocytic leukemia. V usage is TRBV4-2 and J usage is TRBJ2-3; D call uncertain. The CDR3 nucleotides read TGTGCCAGCAGCCAAGATCTAAATACGCAGTATTTT. Protein product: CASSQDLNTQYF.